A single sample is the source of the 28 T cell receptor beta chains below, sequenced in a study of blood T cell repertoires in COVID-19. Data came from immunoSEQ multiplex PCR; TCRdb stores just in-frame clones and leaves some out. Seen here are 90,000 to 120,000 clones, about 90% observed once, and the top ten hold less than 2.5%. Specimen: peripheral blood. Receptor source: a human donor in a cohort sampled during active COVID-19.

This sequence joins TRBV11-2 and TRBJ2-1; the D gene is possibly TRBD2 (6 bases). CDR1 is SGHAT and CDR2 is FQNNGV in the germline V gene. V shed 6 bases and J shed 1 base, with 22 bases lying between them. CDR3 length equals 18 residues. The CDR3 spells CASRTWRGPQGSYNEQFF. Here the CDR3 DNA reads TGTGCCAGCAGAACCTGGCGGGGTCCCCAGGGTTCCTACAATGAGCAGTTCTTC.

The gene calls are TRBV5-5 and TRBJ1-1, with D tentatively TRBD1 (6 bases). CDR1 is SGHKS, CDR2 YYEKEE, per germline (reference sequence). The V and J ends lost 0 bases and 1 base respectively, with 10 bases between them. This CDR3 region has 15 residues. The CDR3 DNA sequence: TGTGCCAGCAGCTTGGGGAACAGGGAGAACACTGAAGCTTTCTTT. It encodes CASSLGNRENTEAFF.

The chain has TRBV27 and TRBJ2-3, with 8 bases matching TRBD2. Germline V CDR1 and CDR2: MNHEY, SMNVEV (reference sequence). The CDR3 totals 18 residues. J gave up 0 bases and V 5 bases, and 13 bases lay outside the gene matches. The CDR3 reads CASSLFSGGDSSTDTQYF. The CDR3 DNA reads as TGTGCCAGCAGTCTCTTCTCGGGGGGGGACTCTAGCACAGATACGCAGTATTTT.

The chain carries TRBV9 and TRBJ1-1; D gene unclear. Germline values: CDR1 SGDLS, CDR2 YYNGEE. There are 13 residues in the CDR3. The V end lost 0 bases, the J end lost 5 bases, and 8 bases lay between the germline ends. Written as DNA, the CDR3 is TGTGCCAGCAGCGTAGACGGGAGTACTGAAGCTTTCTTT. Its protein is CASSVDGSTEAFF.

This chain connects TRBV6-6 to TRBJ2-5; no firm D call. CDR3 length: 11 residues. From germline, CDR1 is MNHNY and CDR2 SVGAGI (reference sequence). The V end lost 6 bases, the J end lost 0 bases, and 2 bases lay between the germline ends. CDR3 sequence: CASSYQETQYF. In DNA, the CDR3 is TGTGCCAGCAGCTACCAAGAGACCCAGTACTTC.

The CDR3 sequence: CASSYEAGGQETQYF. The CDR3 nucleotides are TGTGCCAGCAGTTACGAAGCGGGAGGCCAAGAGACCCAGTACTTC. The gene calls are TRBV6-5 and TRBJ2-5; 9 positions match TRBD2. V trimming: 2 bases; J trimming: 1 base; junction bases outside the gene matches: 2. Germline lookup yields CDR1 MNHEY and CDR2 SVGAGI. The CDR3 is 15 amino acids.

The chain's CDR3 is CASSVGGTGSVYEQYF. In nucleotides, the CDR3 is TGTGCCAGCAGCGTAGGGGGGACAGGGTCGGTATACGAGCAGTACTTC. V gene TRBV9 combines with J gene TRBJ2-7, with 9 bases identical to TRBD1. From germline, CDR1 is SGDLS and CDR2 YYNGEE. The trim removed 0 bases at V and 4 bases at J, leaving 8 bases unmatched. The CDR3 runs to 16 residues. Full variable domain (missing parts from reference TRBV9 and TRBJ2-7): DSGVTQTPKHLITATGQRVTLRCSPRSGDLSVYWYQQSLDQGLQFLIQYYNGEERAKGNILERFSAQQFPDLHSELNLSSLELGDSALYFCASSVGGTGSVYEQYFGPGTRLTVT.

This clone was found once. This chain uses TRBV4-1 with TRBJ2-7; D might be TRBD2 (5 bases). The CDR3 has 15 amino acids. Germline CDR1 MGHRA, CDR2 YSYEKL. V was clipped by 1 base and J by 2 bases, with 12 bases between them. CDR3 in amino acids: CASSQGEQAPYEQYF. The CDR3 DNA follows: TGCGCCAGCAGCCAAGGGGAGCAGGCGCCCTACGAGCAGTACTTC.

This CDR3 reads CASSLTGARFYEQYF. For the CDR3, the DNA is TGTGCCAGCAGCTTAACAGGGGCCCGCTTCTACGAGCAGTACTTC. The chain links TRBV11-2 to TRBJ2-7, with 7 bases that match TRBD1. The CDR3 is made up of 15 amino acids. Germline V gene lookup returns CDR1 SGHAT and CDR2 FQNNGV. After removal of 2 bases from V and 3 bases from J, the junction contained 7 bases not matched to a gene. Complete variable domain (other parts from reference TRBV11-2 and TRBJ2-7): EAGVAQSPRYKIIEKRQSVAFWCNPISGHATLYWYQQILGQGPKLLIQFQNNGVVDDSQLPKDRFSAERLKGVDSTLKIQPAKLEDSAVYLCASSLTGARFYEQYFGPGTRLTVT.

The chain joins TRBV4-1 to TRBJ1-2; 9 bases are a match to TRBD1. CDR1 and CDR2 from the germline V gene are MGHRA and YSYEKL. The V and J ends lost 4 bases and 3 bases, in that order; junction bases with no gene match: 9. This CDR3 is built from 16 residues. The CDR3 sequence is CASSPPGTGMDYGYTF. The CDR3 DNA reads TGCGCCAGCAGCCCGCCCGGGACAGGGATGGACTATGGCTACACCTTC.

As regards this clone: Compared with germline, one end of the junction differs, possibly owing to a read error. This chain connects TRBV10-1 to TRBJ1-4; D is uncertain. Germline V gene data show CDR1 as WNHNN and CDR2 as SYGVQD (reference sequence). The CDR3 length is 13 residues. DNA of the CDR3: TGCGCCAGAAGTGGGCGGTATAATGAAAAACTGTTTTTT. Protein product: CARSGRYNEKLFF.

The rearrangement uses TRBV27 and TRBJ2-5, with 7 bases matching TRBD1. Germline V gene data show CDR1 as MNHEY and CDR2 as SMNVEV (reference sequence). The junction had 2 bases not matched to a gene; V was cut back by 0 bases and J by 4 bases. This CDR3 comprises 14 residues. This CDR3 reads CASSLSAGGETQYF. CDR3 DNA: TGTGCCAGCAGTTTATCCGCAGGGGGAGAGACCCAGTACTTC.

The chain carries TRBV4-1 and TRBJ2-7, with TRBD1 identical over 8 bases. Trimming removed 4 bases from V and 6 bases from J; junction bases left unmatched: 17. This CDR3 is 17 amino acids long. Germline-derived CDR1 and CDR2 are MGHRA and YSYEKL. CDR3 loop: CASSLKPGQGDPSEQYF. DNA for the CDR3: TGCGCCAGCAGCCTGAAGCCTGGACAGGGCGACCCATCCGAGCAGTACTTC.

The chain uses TRBV13 and TRBJ1-2; 7 nucleotides align to TRBD1. V was pared by 4 bases and J by 5 bases, with 7 bases of the junction left unmatched. The CDR3 loop spans 14 amino acids. Germline V gene sequence: CDR1 PRHDT, CDR2 FYEKMQ (reference sequence). The CDR3 here is CASSSRGRRYGYTF. CDR3 DNA sequence: TGTGCCAGCAGCTCCAGGGGGAGGAGGTATGGCTACACCTTC.

This chain connects TRBV6-5 to TRBJ2-3, with TRBD1 identical over 9 bases. Germline CDR1 and CDR2: MNHEY and SVGAGI. With 6 bases clipped from V and 6 bases from J, the junction kept 4 bases outside the gene matches. The CDR3 runs 13 residues. The CDR3 DNA reads TGTGCCAGCAGCTACGGGACAGGGGATACGCAGTATTTT. It is translated as CASSYGTGDTQYF.

The J gene is TRBJ2-1, the V gene TRBV11-2; TRBD2 matches 12 bases. Germline CDR1 is SGHAT and CDR2 is FQNNGV. The CDR3 has 17 residues. V shed 4 bases, J shed 9 bases, and the junction held 13 bases outside the gene matches. Here the CDR3 reads CASSSERTSGILIEQFF. The CDR3, as DNA: TGTGCCAGCAGCTCAGAAAGGACTAGCGGGATTCTCATTGAGCAGTTCTTC.

V usage is TRBV7-9 and J usage is TRBJ2-2; 9 bases agree with TRBD1. V lost 5 bases to trimming and J lost 7 bases; unmatched junction nucleotides: 5. CDR1 and CDR2 from the germline V gene are SEHNR and FQNEAQ (reference sequence). This CDR3 spans 14 amino acids. CDR3 protein: CASSPRQGDGELFF. DNA of the CDR3: TGTGCCAGCAGCCCGAGACAGGGGGACGGGGAGCTGTTTTTT.

The rearrangement uses TRBV28 and TRBJ2-1; TRBD1 agrees at 7 bases. Trimming removed 6 bases from V and 0 bases from J; junction bases left unmatched: 8. The CDR3 is made up of 16 amino acids. Germline-derived CDR1 and CDR2 are MDHEN and SYDVKM. For the CDR3, the DNA is TGTGCCAGCAGAAGAACAGGGGTTAGCTCCTACAATGAGCAGTTCTTC. It codes for CASRRTGVSSYNEQFF.

The CDR3 region is CSVEGTSTNEKLFF. DNA of the CDR3: TGCAGCGTTGAAGGCACATCCACTAATGAAAAACTGTTTTTT. The J gene is TRBJ1-4, the V gene TRBV29-1, with no clear D. Trimming cost V 1 base and J 2 bases, with 8 bases left between them. CDR1 is SQVTM, CDR2 ANQGSEA, per germline. This CDR3 has 14 residues.

The chain uses TRBV4-2 and TRBJ2-7, with 8 bases that match TRBD2. Per the germline V gene, CDR1 is LGHNA and CDR2 is YNFKEQ. CDR3 length: 15 amino acids. The V segment lost 0 bases and the J segment 5 bases; nucleotides outside the gene matches: 6. The CDR3 protein is CASSQEGREGDEQYF. In nucleotides, the CDR3 is TGTGCCAGCAGCCAAGAGGGACGGGAGGGCGACGAGCAGTACTTC.

The chain employs TRBV24-1 and TRBJ2-7, with 9 positions matching TRBD2. After removal of 5 bases from V and 5 bases from J, the junction contained 9 bases not matched to a gene. The length of the CDR3 is 15 residues. Germline CDR1 and CDR2: KGHDR and SFDVKD. The CDR3 sequence is CATSGLGEREDEQYF. The DNA of the CDR3 is TGTGCCACCAGTGGGTTGGGGGAGCGGGAGGACGAGCAGTACTTC.

This clone was counted between two and nine times. The rearrangement joins TRBV3-1 (or the pseudogene TRBV3-2) to TRBJ2-7; 7 bases match TRBD1. The CDR3 is 15 residues long. The trim removed 4 bases at V and 6 bases at J, leaving 12 bases unmatched. Germline values: CDR1 LGHDT, CDR2 YNNKEL (reference sequence). The CDR3 here is CASSRSETGNSEQYF. CDR3 nucleotides: TGTGCCAGCAGCCGGTCCGAGACAGGGAACTCCGAGCAGTACTTC.

The chain is built from TRBV19 and TRBJ2-5; tentative D call: TRBD2 (5 bases). Between the trimmed V and J ends, which lost 0 bases and 1 base, there was a span of 12 bases. Germline V gene data show CDR1 as LNHDA and CDR2 as SQIVND (reference sequence). This CDR3 has 16 amino acids. This CDR3 is CASSIDWSTIQETQYF. CDR3 in DNA: TGTGCCAGTAGTATAGATTGGTCGACTATCCAAGAGACCCAGTACTTC.

The count of this clone is one. The CDR3 sequence: CASSLTSNYGDTQYF. The CDR3 nucleotides are TGTGCCAGCAGCTTAACGTCCAACTATGGGGATACGCAGTATTTT. The chain employs TRBV7-3 and TRBJ2-3; D gene ambiguous. The V gene's germline CDR1 is SGHTA and CDR2 FQGTGA. The V gene lost 0 bases and the J gene lost 6 bases, with 13 bases spanning the gap. The CDR3 is made up of 15 amino acids.

V usage is TRBV4-1 and J usage is TRBJ1-5; maybe TRBD1 (5 bases). The CDR3 runs 18 residues. The V and J ends lost 0 bases and 1 base respectively, with 16 bases between them. Germline V gives CDR1 MGHRA, CDR2 YSYEKL. This CDR3 reads CASSQEEDSSISNQPQHF. As DNA, the CDR3 is TGCGCCAGCAGCCAAGAGGAAGACAGTTCCATAAGCAATCAGCCCCAGCATTTT.

V gene TRBV3-1 (or the pseudogene TRBV3-2) combines with J gene TRBJ1-2, with TRBD1 matching 7 bases. With V trimmed by 2 bases and J by 4 bases, 10 bases remained unmatched. CDR1 LGHDT and CDR2 YNNKEL come from the germline V gene (reference sequence). There are 16 residues in the CDR3. The CDR3 loop is CASSQSDRETSYGYTF. CDR3 in DNA: TGTGCCAGCAGCCAATCAGACAGGGAAACAAGCTATGGCTACACCTTC.

Only a few counts were recorded for this clone. The genes are TRBV19 and TRBJ2-1; D unclear. V was clipped by 5 bases and J by 9 bases, with 14 bases between them. The CDR3 is 13 residues long. Germline CDR1 and CDR2: LNHDA and SQIVND (reference sequence). This chain's CDR3 is CASSSPASGEQFF. The CDR3 region has the DNA TGTGCCAGTAGTTCGCCGGCGTCGGGTGAGCAGTTCTTC.

The chain joins TRBV10-3 to TRBJ1-5; 7 bases match TRBD1. Germline CDR1 ENHRY, CDR2 SYGVKD. Losses at the gene ends were 2 bases for V and 7 bases for J; bases not matched to a gene: 8. This CDR3 is built from 15 residues. The DNA of the CDR3 is TGTGCCATCAGTGAGAGACAGGGATCGGAACAGCCCCAGCATTTT. Protein: CAISERQGSEQPQHF.